This T cell receptor (beta chain) was captured by sequencing in a study of T cells after yellow fever vaccination. Study findings and constraints: Only a small proportion of the clonotypes turned up in both the CD4 and the CD8 compartments, likely arising from convergent recombination. Although the secondary response was weaker, it peaked faster, at day 5 versus 15.

A process of 5'RACE template switching, which added a universal primer site and UMIs, was used to make TCR cDNA. A single record per CDR3 protein comes from TCRdb applying MiXCR to the 5' RACE reads. The sample holds about 300,000 distinct CDR3 sequences, less than 9.5% seen once. In the case of this clonotype: Antigen: not known.

This CDR3 has 14 residues. The J segment lost 4 bases and the V segment lost 0 bases, leaving 1 base of the junction unmatched. In germline, CDR1 is LGHDT, CDR2 YNNKEL (reference sequence). This sequence originates from a man aged 18 to 30 who received the YFV17D yellow fever vaccine. The gene calls are TRBV3-1 and TRBJ2-7, with 9 bases aligning to TRBD2. The material sequenced was CD4+ T cells sorted from PBMCs, taken 5 days after the yellow fever booster vaccination. CDR3 bases: TGTGCCAGCAGCCAAGATACTAGCGGGTACGAGCAGTACGTC. Protein: CASSQDTSGYEQYV.